Below, 16 T cell receptor beta chains from the same sample are listed, as sequenced in a study of blood T cell repertoires in COVID-19. Profiled with immunoSEQ multiplex PCR; TCRdb holds only in-frame clones, not every one. Seen here are about 120,000 clones, less than 85% observed once, and the top ten hold around 2.5%. The specimen was peripheral blood. These receptors were obtained from a man over 45 with acute or convalescent COVID-19.

This chain uses TRBV13 with TRBJ2-3, with 8 positions matching TRBD1. V was pared by 5 bases and J by 4 bases, with 11 bases of the junction left unmatched. Germline CDR1 reads PRHDT; CDR2 reads FYEKMQ (reference sequence). The CDR3 is made up of 16 amino acids. For the CDR3, the DNA is TGTGCCAGCAGCCCCCAGACAGGGGTTAAGGCAGATACGCAGTATTTT. Its translation: CASSPQTGVKADTQYF.

This clone was counted once. This chain uses TRBV4-2 with TRBJ2-7; 7 bases agree with TRBD2. There are 14 residues in the CDR3. Germline V gene lookup returns CDR1 LGHNA and CDR2 YNFKEQ. Germline trimming cut 2 bases from V and 3 bases from J; bases unmatched to any gene: 4. The CDR3 region is CASSQQSGNYEQYF. In DNA, the CDR3 is TGTGCCAGCAGCCAACAGAGCGGGAACTACGAGCAGTACTTC.

Points on this clone: At one boundary the junction diverges from the germline segment, which might be a read error. The J gene is TRBJ1-4, the V gene TRBV6-6, with 7 bases fitting TRBD1. Germline V gene sequence: CDR1 MNHNY, CDR2 SVGAGI (reference sequence). The length of the CDR3 is 15 residues. The CDR3 DNA sequence: TGTGCCAGCAGGTACTGGGACAGTGGGAATGAAAAACTGTTTTTT. Protein product: CASRYWDSGNEKLFF.

This clone occurred a few times. The chain recombines TRBV6-6 with TRBJ1-1; the match to TRBD1 covers 10 bases. Germline CDR1 and CDR2: MNHNY and SVGAGI (reference sequence). V trimming: 6 bases; J trimming: 11 bases; junction bases outside the gene matches: 3. There are 11 residues in the CDR3. Here the CDR3 reads CASSPGQGAFF. In DNA, the CDR3 is TGTGCCAGCAGCCCGGGACAGGGGGCTTTCTTT.

The gene calls are TRBV5-1 and TRBJ1-1, with D unresolved. Per germline, CDR1 SGHRS and CDR2 YFSETQ. V lost 0 bases, J lost 6 bases, and 15 bases lay in between. The CDR3 is 15 amino acids. CDR3 region: CASSLGEGSGAEAFF. CDR3 bases: TGCGCCAGCAGCTTGGGAGAAGGGAGCGGAGCTGAAGCTTTCTTT.

V is TRBV4-1 and J is TRBJ1-2, with 7 nucleotides matching TRBD1. The CDR3 runs 14 residues. Germline-derived CDR1 and CDR2 are MGHRA and YSYEKL. V shed 1 base and J 4 bases; nucleotides not matched to a gene: 3. The CDR3 sequence is CASSQAGGGYGYTF. CDR3 DNA sequence: TGCGCCAGCAGCCAAGCAGGGGGTGGCTATGGCTACACCTTC.

The rearrangement links TRBV5-1 to TRBJ2-1; maybe TRBD1 (5 bases). Germline V gene data show CDR1 as SGHRS and CDR2 as YFSETQ. V lost 2 bases to trimming and J lost 8 bases, with 11 bases between them. The CDR3 loop spans 13 amino acids. Here the CDR3 reads CASSLDRQYEQFF. The CDR3 coding sequence is TGCGCCAGCAGCTTAGACAGACAATATGAGCAGTTCTTC.

V usage is TRBV6-6 and J usage is TRBJ1-2, with 8 positions matching TRBD1. CDR1 MNHNY and CDR2 SVGAGI come from the germline V gene (reference sequence). V trimming: 5 bases; J trimming: 4 bases; junction bases outside the gene matches: 3. The CDR3 consists of 13 residues. The DNA for the CDR3 is TGTGCCAGCAGTGAGGGGACAGGCTATGGCTACACCTTC. Protein sequence: CASSEGTGYGYTF.

The CDR3 bases are TGTGCCAGCACCCCGGGACTAGTTTACGAGCAGTACTTC. Translated: CASTPGLVYEQYF. The chain links TRBV7-6 to TRBJ2-7; the match to TRBD2 covers 8 bases. Germline V gene lookup returns CDR1 SGHVS and CDR2 FNYEAQ. The ends lost 7 bases at V and 4 bases at J; junction bases unmatched: 6. The CDR3 has 13 amino acids.

The rearrangement uses TRBV5-6 and TRBJ2-7; possibly TRBD2 for D (6 bases). Trimming shortened V by 3 bases and J by 5 bases, and 15 bases separated the two germline ends. Germline V gene lookup returns CDR1 SGHDT and CDR2 YYEEEE. The CDR3 is 14 residues long. The CDR3 bases are TGTGCCAGCAGCTCAAACGCGGGGAAGAACGAGCAGTACTTC. Amino acids: CASSSNAGKNEQYF. Complete variable domain (other parts from reference TRBV5-6 and TRBJ2-7): DAGVTQSPTHLIKTRGQQVTLRCSPKSGHDTVSWYQQALGQGPQFIFQYYEEEERQRGNFPDRFSGHQFPNYSSELNVNALLLGDSALYLCASSSNAGKNEQYFGPGTRLTVT.

This clone turned up a few times. V is TRBV5-1 and J is TRBJ1-3; 8 bases match TRBD1. V lost 3 bases, J lost 2 bases, and 16 bases stayed unmatched. Germline V gene data show CDR1 as SGHRS and CDR2 as YFSETQ. The CDR3 consists of 19 residues. This chain's CDR3 is CASSWGTGGPKVAGNTIYF. For the CDR3, the DNA is TGCGCCAGCAGCTGGGGGACAGGCGGGCCCAAGGTAGCTGGAAACACCATATATTTT.

This chain links TRBV6-6 with TRBJ2-5; D may be TRBD1 (6 bases). V was pared by 7 bases and J by 4 bases, with 13 bases between. This CDR3 is built from 13 residues. CDR1 is MNHNY and CDR2 is SVGAGI in the germline V gene (reference sequence). The CDR3 spells CASNLDSLETQYF. The CDR3 DNA follows: TGTGCCAGCAACTTGGACAGCCTAGAGACCCAGTACTTC.

The chain employs TRBV30 and TRBJ2-1; 15 bases line up with TRBD2. With 3 bases clipped from V and 4 bases from J, the junction kept 4 bases outside the gene matches. CDR1 and CDR2 (germline): GTSNPN, SVGIG (reference sequence). This CDR3 is built from 16 residues. The CDR3 region has the DNA TGTGCCTGGAGAACCGGACTAGCGGGGGGGTACAATGAGCAGTTCTTC. It translates to CAWRTGLAGGYNEQFF.

V gene TRBV6-4 combines with J gene TRBJ1-4; perhaps TRBD1 as D (5 bases). The V gene's germline CDR1 is MRHNA and CDR2 SNTAGT. The length of the CDR3 is 13 residues. The germline V and J ends were trimmed by 6 bases and 5 bases, with 10 bases remaining between them. The CDR3 DNA is TGTGCCAGCAGGGACAACTTAAATGAAAAACTGTTTTTT. The encoded protein is CASRDNLNEKLFF.

V usage is TRBV27 and J usage is TRBJ2-1; D may be TRBD1 (5 bases). The length of the CDR3 is 17 residues. From germline, CDR1 is MNHEY and CDR2 SMNVEV (reference sequence). V lost 5 bases, J lost 8 bases, and 25 bases lay in between. The CDR3 nucleotides read TGTGCCAGCAGTCGACGCGCGACAGCCCCCCGCCCGGATGAGCAGTTCTTC. Translated: CASSRRATAPRPDEQFF.

The chain links TRBV2 to TRBJ1-2, with unresolved D. The V end lost 5 bases, the J end lost 0 bases, and 7 bases lay between the germline ends. The germline V gene encodes CDR1 SNHLY and CDR2 FYNNEI. The CDR3 spans 13 residues. The DNA of the CDR3 is TGTGCCAGCAGTCCCACACCTAACTATGGCTACACCTTC. Translation: CASSPTPNYGYTF.